This T cell receptor beta chain is from a study of CD8 T cells in ankylosing spondylitis. This CDR3 is 13 amino acids long. Germline V gene data show CDR1 as ENHRY and CDR2 as SYGVKD. V dropped 4 bases and J dropped 12; count of bases not matched to a gene: 12. One entry per CDR3 protein results from TCRdb running MiXCR on the 5' RACE reads. Here the sample spans about 240,000 distinct CDR3 sequences, 8.6% being singletons. On this clonotype itself: Its antigen is unidentified. Given a much more abundant clone one base away, this may be a read error.

Study-wide findings and caveats: Reportedly, matched ankylosing spondylitis synovial fluid was significantly enriched for disease-linked clones.

The clonotype originates from a male donor with ankylosing spondylitis or in good health (not recorded which). The chain links TRBV10-3 to TRBJ2-7, with TRBD1 identical over 7 bases. Material: blood, either unsorted or a sorted T cell fraction (not recorded which). The CDR3 nucleotides read TGTGCCATCAGTGTTGACCCGGACAGGCCCAGGTACTTC. It specifies CAISVDPDRPRYF.